This TCR beta chain came from a study of blood T cell repertoires in COVID-19. As for the study in general: There were acute and convalescent COVID-19 samples, and they came from the United States, Italy and Spain. T cells, B-cell-depleted T cells, or PBMCs supplied cDNA or gDNA.

Per the study methods: Amplification from reference gene primers served as the basis for estimated nucleated cell counts. The data were produced by immunoSEQ multiplex PCR, yet TCRdb's version contains in-frame clones alone and is incomplete. D and trimming were read from the DNA, whereas the V and J calls and clone size are those reported in that table. This table has about 210,000 clones, 92% appearing once. The CDR3 length is 15 residues. J was trimmed by 5 bases and V by 8 bases; bases with no gene match: 15. Germline CDR1 SQVTM, CDR2 ANQGSEA. The specimen was peripheral blood. The chain links TRBV29-1 to TRBJ2-5, with 9 bases that match TRBD1. This TCR came from a man aged 25-40 years with acute or convalescent COVID-19. Written as DNA, the CDR3 is TGCAGCCCTCATTCCGGGACAGGGCGGATGGAGACCCAGTACTTC. The encoded protein is CSPHSGTGRMETQYF.